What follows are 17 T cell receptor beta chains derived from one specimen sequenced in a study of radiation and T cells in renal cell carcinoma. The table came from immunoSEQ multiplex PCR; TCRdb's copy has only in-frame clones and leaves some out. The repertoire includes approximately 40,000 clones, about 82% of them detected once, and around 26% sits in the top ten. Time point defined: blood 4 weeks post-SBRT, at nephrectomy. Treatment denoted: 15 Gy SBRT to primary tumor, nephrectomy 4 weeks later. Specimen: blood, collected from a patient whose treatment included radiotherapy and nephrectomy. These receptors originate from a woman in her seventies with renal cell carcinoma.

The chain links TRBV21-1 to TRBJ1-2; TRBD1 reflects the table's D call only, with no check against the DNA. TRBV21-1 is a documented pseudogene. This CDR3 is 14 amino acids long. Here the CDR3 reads CASSKNRQGHGYTF. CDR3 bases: TGTGCCAGCAGCAAAAATCGACAGGGGCATGGCTACACCTTC.

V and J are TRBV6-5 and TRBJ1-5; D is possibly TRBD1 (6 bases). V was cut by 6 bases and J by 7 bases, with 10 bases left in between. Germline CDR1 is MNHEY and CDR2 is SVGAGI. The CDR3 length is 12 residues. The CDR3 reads CASRKQGQPQHF. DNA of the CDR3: TGTGCCAGCAGGAAACAGGGACAGCCCCAGCATTTT.

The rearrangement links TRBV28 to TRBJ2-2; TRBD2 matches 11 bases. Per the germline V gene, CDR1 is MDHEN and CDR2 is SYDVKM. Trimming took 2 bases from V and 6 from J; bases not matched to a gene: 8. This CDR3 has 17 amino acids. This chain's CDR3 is CASSLDSLAGGAGELFF. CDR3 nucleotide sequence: TGTGCCAGCAGTTTAGATTCTCTAGCGGGGGGTGCCGGGGAGCTGTTTTTT. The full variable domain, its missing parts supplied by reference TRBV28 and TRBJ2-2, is DVKVTQSSRYLVKRTGEKVFLECVQDMDHENMFWYRQDPGLGLRLIYFSYDVKMKEKGDIPEGYSVSREKKERFSLILESASTNQTSMYLCASSLDSLAGGAGELFFGEGSRLTVL.

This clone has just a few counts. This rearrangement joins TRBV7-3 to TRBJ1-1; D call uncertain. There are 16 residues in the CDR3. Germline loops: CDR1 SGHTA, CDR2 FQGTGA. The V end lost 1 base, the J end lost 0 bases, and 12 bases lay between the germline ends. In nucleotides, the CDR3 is TGTGCCAGCAGCTTAATGCCCAGAGCAATGAACACTGAAGCTTTCTTT. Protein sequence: CASSLMPRAMNTEAFF. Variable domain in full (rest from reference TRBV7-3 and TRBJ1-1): GAGVSQTPSNKVTEKGKYVELRCDPISGHTALYWYRQSLGQGPEFLIYFQGTGAADDSGLPNDRFFAVRPEGSVSTLKIQRTERGDSAVYLCASSLMPRAMNTEAFFGQGTRLTVV.

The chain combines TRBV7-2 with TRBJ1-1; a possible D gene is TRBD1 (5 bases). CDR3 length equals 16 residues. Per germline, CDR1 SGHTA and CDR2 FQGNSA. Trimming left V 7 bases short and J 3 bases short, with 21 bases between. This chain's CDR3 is CASTPSGGKEDTEAFF. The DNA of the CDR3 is TGTGCCAGCACCCCCTCCGGGGGTAAGGAGGACACTGAAGCTTTCTTT.

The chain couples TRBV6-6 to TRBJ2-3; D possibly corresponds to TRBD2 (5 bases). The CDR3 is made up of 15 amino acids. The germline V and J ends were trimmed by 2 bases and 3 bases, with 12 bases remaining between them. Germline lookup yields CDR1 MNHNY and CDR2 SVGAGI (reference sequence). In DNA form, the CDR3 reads TGTGCCAGCAGTTACGGGGAGCCTCTTACAGATACGCAGTATTTT. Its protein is CASSYGEPLTDTQYF.

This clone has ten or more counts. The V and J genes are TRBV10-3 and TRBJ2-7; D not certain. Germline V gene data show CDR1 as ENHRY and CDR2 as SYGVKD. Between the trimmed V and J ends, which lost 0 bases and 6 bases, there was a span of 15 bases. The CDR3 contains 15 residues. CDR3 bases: TGTGCCATCAGTGAGTCGACGAGCTTAGGCGGCGAGCAGTACTTC. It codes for CAISESTSLGGEQYF.

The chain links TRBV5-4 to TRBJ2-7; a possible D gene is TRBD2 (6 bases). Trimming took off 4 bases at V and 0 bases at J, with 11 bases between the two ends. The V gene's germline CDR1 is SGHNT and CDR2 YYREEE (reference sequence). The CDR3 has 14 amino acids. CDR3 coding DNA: TGTGCCAGCAGCCGGTCCGGGAGCTCCTACGAGCAGTACTTC. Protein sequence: CASSRSGSSYEQYF.

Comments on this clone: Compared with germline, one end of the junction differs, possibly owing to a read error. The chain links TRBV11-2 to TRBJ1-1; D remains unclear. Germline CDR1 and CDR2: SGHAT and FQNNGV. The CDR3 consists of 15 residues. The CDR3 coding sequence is TGTGCCAGCAGCCTAGAACCCACACCGAACACTGAAGCTTTCTTT. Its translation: CASSLEPTPNTEAFF. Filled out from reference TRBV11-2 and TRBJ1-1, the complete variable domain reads EAGVAQSPRYKIIEKRQSVAFWCNPISGHATLYWYQQILGQGPKLLIQFQNNGVVDDSQLPKDRFSAERLKGVDSTLKIQPAKLEDSAVYLCASSLEPTPNTEAFFGQGTRLTVV.

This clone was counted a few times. The DNA of the CDR3 is TGTGCCAGCAGCTTGACTCGGGGTGAGCAGTTCTTC. It codes for CASSLTRGEQFF. This chain uses TRBV7-8 with TRBJ2-1; D may be TRBD2 (5 bases). V was shortened by 3 bases and J by 9 bases, with 9 bases between the two germline ends. This CDR3 has 12 residues. Germline-derived CDR1 and CDR2 are SGHVS and FQNEAQ.

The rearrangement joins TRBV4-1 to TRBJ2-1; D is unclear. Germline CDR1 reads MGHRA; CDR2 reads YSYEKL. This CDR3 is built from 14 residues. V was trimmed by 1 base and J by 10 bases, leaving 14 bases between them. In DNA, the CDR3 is TGCGCCAGCAGCCAAGTTCTCTCCCTTTTCGAGCAGTTCTTC. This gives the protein CASSQVLSLFEQFF.

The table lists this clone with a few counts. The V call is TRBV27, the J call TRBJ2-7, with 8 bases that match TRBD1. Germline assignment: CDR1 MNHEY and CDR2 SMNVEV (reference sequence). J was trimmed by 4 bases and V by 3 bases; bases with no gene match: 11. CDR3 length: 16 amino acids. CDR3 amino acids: CASSFSGQGAMYEQYF. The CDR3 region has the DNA TGTGCCAGCAGTTTCTCCGGGCAGGGGGCGATGTACGAGCAGTACTTC.

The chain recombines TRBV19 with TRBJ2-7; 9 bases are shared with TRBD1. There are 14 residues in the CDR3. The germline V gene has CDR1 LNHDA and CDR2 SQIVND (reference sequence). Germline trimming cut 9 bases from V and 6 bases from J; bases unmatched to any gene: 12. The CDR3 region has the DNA TGTGCCAGCGGTGCCGGGACAGGGAAACGCGAGCAGTACTTC. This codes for CASGAGTGKREQYF.

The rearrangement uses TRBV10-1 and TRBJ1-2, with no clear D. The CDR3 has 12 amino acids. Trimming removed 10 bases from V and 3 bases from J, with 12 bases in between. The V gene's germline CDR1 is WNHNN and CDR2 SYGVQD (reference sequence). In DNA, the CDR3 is TGCGCCACCTCCCTACGGGACTATGGCTACACCTTC. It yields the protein CATSLRDYGYTF.

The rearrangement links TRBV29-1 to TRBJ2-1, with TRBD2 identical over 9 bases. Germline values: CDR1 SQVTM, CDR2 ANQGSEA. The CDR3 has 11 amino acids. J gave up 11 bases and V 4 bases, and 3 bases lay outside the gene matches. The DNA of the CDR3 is TGCAGCGTTGGTAGCGGGAGCCAGCAGTTCTTC. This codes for CSVGSGSQQFF.

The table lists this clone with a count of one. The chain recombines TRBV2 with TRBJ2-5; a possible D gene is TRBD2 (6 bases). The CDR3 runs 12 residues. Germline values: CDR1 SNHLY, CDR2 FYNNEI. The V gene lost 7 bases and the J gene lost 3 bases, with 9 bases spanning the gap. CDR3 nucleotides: TGTGCCAGCATGGGGGGAGAAGAGACCCAGTACTTC. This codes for CASMGGEETQYF.

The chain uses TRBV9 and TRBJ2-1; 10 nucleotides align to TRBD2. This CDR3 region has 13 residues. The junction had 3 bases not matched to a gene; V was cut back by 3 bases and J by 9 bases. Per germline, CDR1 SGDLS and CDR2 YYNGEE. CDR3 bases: TGTGCCAGCAGCGGAGCGGGAGGGGCTGAGCAGTTCTTC. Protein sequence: CASSGAGGAEQFF.